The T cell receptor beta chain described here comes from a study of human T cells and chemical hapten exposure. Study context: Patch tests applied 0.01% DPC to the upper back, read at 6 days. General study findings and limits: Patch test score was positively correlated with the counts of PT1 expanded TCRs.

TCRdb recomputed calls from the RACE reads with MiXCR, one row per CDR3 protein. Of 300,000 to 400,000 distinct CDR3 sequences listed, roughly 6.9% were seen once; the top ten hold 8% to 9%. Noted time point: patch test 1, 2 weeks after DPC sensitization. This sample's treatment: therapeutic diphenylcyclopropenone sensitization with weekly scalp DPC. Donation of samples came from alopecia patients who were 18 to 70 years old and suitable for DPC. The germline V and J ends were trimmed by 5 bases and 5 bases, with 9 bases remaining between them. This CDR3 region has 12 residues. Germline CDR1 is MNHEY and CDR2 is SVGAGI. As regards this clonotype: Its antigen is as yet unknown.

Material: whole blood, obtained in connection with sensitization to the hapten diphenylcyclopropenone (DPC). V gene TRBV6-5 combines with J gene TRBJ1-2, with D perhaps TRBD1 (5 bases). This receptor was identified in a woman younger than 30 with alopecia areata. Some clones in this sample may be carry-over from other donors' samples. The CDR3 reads CASSTGEYGYTF. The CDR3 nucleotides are TGTGCCAGCAGTACGGGGGAGTATGGCTACACCTTC.